Sequencing of this T cell receptor beta chain was carried out in a study of blood T cells in healthy people across ages. Then a second PCR, running roughly 7 to 11 cycles, was carried out with a sample-barcoded 5' primer and a J-beta primer mix. TCRdb reprocessed the 5' RACE reads with MiXCR, giving one entry per CDR3 protein. Among fewer than 700,000 distinct CDR3 sequences listed, 47% were seen once. This clonotype was picked up many times. This CDR3 has 15 residues. Per the germline V gene, CDR1 is MNHEY and CDR2 is SVGAGI. J was trimmed by 2 bases and V by 2 bases; bases with no gene match: 4. Sequencing was carried out using blood. The gene calls are TRBV6-5 and TRBJ2-7; 9 bases agree with TRBD1. The receptor was derived from a man older than 75 in good health. CDR3: CASSYTYRGPYEQYF. The CDR3 bases are TGTGCCAGCAGTTACACGTACAGGGGGCCCTACGAGCAGTACTTC.